The 13 T cell receptor beta chains presented below share a single source sample, sequenced in a study of CD8 T cells in Susac syndrome. Reverse transcription of roughly 0.5 to 1 ug RNA was carried out with random hexamers. TCRdb ran MiXCR on the immunoSEQ multiplex PCR reads and lists one entry per CDR3 protein. Of 120,000 to 150,000 distinct CDR3 sequences listed, approximately 95% are singletons. Material for sequencing was CD4+ T cells from PBMCs. The receptors originated from a human donor with multiple sclerosis.

The V call is TRBV9, the J call TRBJ2-1; 12 positions agree with TRBD2. V trimming: 3 bases; J trimming: 8 bases; junction bases outside the gene matches: 15. CDR3 length equals 18 residues. Germline lookup yields CDR1 SGDLS and CDR2 YYNGEE. The CDR3: CASSAGASGRVSLDEQFF. DNA of the CDR3: TGTGCCAGCAGCGCGGGGGCTAGCGGGAGGGTTTCGCTAGATGAGCAGTTCTTC.

The V gene is TRBV24-1, the J gene TRBJ1-1, with D hard to call. In germline, CDR1 is KGHDR, CDR2 SFDVKD. The CDR3 spans 11 residues. V was shortened by 2 bases and J by 10 bases, with 7 bases between the two germline ends. The CDR3 nucleotides read TGTGCCACCAGTGATTCTGGAACAGCTTTCTTT. It encodes CATSDSGTAFF.

V and J are TRBV25-1 and TRBJ2-2, with 8 nucleotides matching TRBD1. This CDR3 comprises 15 residues. The germline V gene encodes CDR1 MGHDK and CDR2 SYGVNS. J was trimmed by 1 base and V by 6 bases; bases with no gene match: 4. The CDR3 DNA is TGTGCCAGCAGGAACACAGGGGGGAACACCGGGGAGCTGTTTTTT. Encoded protein: CASRNTGGNTGELFF.

The gene calls are TRBV20-1 and TRBJ1-1; D not certain. The CDR3 is made up of 11 amino acids. Trimming cost V 3 bases and J 5 bases, with 7 bases left between them. The germline gives CDR1 DFQATT, CDR2 SNEGSKA (reference sequence). CDR3 DNA: TGCAGTGCTAGGCTCCGAACTGAAGCTTTCTTT. Residues: CSARLRTEAFF.

V and J are TRBV12-5 and TRBJ1-2; 8 bases map to TRBD1. The length of the CDR3 is 14 residues. Per the germline V gene, CDR1 is LGHNT and CDR2 is FRNRAP. Trimming at V came to 6 bases and at J to 7 bases, leaving 10 bases not matched to a gene. For the CDR3, the DNA is TGTGCTAGTGGCACCCCAGGGGGCTTGAGTGGCTACACCTTC. Amino acid sequence: CASGTPGGLSGYTF.

The CDR3 bases are TGCAGTGCTCAGGGGCGCGGCTACGAGCAGTACTTC. Its protein is CSAQGRGYEQYF. The chain carries TRBV20-1 and TRBJ2-7, with a possible D match to TRBD1 (6 bases). Germline values: CDR1 DFQATT, CDR2 SNEGSKA (reference sequence). The CDR3 is made up of 12 amino acids. V gave up 5 bases and J gave up 3 bases, with 11 bases separating them.

The chain employs TRBV7-9 and TRBJ1-3; D may be TRBD1 (5 bases). Germline-derived CDR1 and CDR2 are SEHNR and FQNEAQ (reference sequence). The CDR3 extends over 14 amino acids. The V end lost 0 bases, the J end lost 2 bases, and 5 bases lay between the germline ends. The CDR3 sequence: CASSLAGAGNTIYF. The CDR3 DNA sequence: TGTGCCAGCAGCTTAGCAGGGGCTGGAAACACCATATATTTT.

The gene calls are TRBV29-1 and TRBJ2-2; 7 bases line up with TRBD1. V lost 4 bases to trimming and J lost 3 bases; unmatched junction nucleotides: 8. This CDR3 is built from 15 residues. Germline-derived CDR1 and CDR2 are SQVTM and ANQGSEA. For the CDR3, the DNA is TGCAGCGTTGGAGGGACAGCAAAGCACACCGGGGAGCTGTTTTTT. It encodes CSVGGTAKHTGELFF.

This chain uses TRBV24-1 with TRBJ2-1, with TRBD2 matching 9 bases. V lost 0 bases and J lost 4; bases outside the gene matches: 3. Looked up from germline, CDR1 is KGHDR and CDR2 is SFDVKD. The CDR3 is 16 residues long. CDR3 bases: TGTGCCACCAGTGATTTGGCTAGCGGGATTTACAATGAGCAGTTCTTC. Its translation is CATSDLASGIYNEQFF.

The chain recombines TRBV14 with TRBJ1-4; no reliable D call. Trimming left V 5 bases short and J 8 bases short, with 9 bases between. The CDR3 is made up of 12 amino acids. Germline V gene sequence: CDR1 SGHDN, CDR2 FVKESK. The CDR3 DNA follows: TGTGCCAGCAGCTCCTCTTGGGAAAAACTGTTTTTT. Translated: CASSSSWEKLFF. The full variable domain, in which reference TRBV14 and TRBJ1-4 provide the parts outside the CDR3, is EAGVTQFPSHSVIEKGQTVTLRCDPISGHDNLYWYRRVMGKEIKFLLHFVKESKQDESGMPNNRFLAERTGGTYSTLKVQPAELEDSGVYFCASSSSWEKLFFGSGTQLSVL.

This sequence joins TRBV9 and TRBJ2-7, with D perhaps matching TRBD1 or TRBD2 (5 bases each). This CDR3 contains 14 residues. The V end lost 0 bases, the J end lost 1 base, and 8 bases lay between the germline ends. In germline, CDR1 is SGDLS, CDR2 YYNGEE. The DNA for the CDR3 is TGTGCCAGCAGCGTAGGAGGGGTTTCCTACGAGCAGTACTTC. Translated, it gives CASSVGGVSYEQYF.

The chain uses TRBV20-1 and TRBJ2-7; D is ambiguous. The V gene's germline CDR1 is DFQATT and CDR2 SNEGSKA (reference sequence). V was cut by 3 bases and J by 0 bases, with 9 bases left in between. There are 13 residues in the CDR3. CDR3 coding DNA: TGCAGTGCTAGGAAAAAGATCTCCTACGAGCAGTACTTC. Translation: CSARKKISYEQYF.

The gene calls are TRBV20-1 and TRBJ2-7; no reliable D call. Germline CDR1 reads DFQATT; CDR2 reads SNEGSKA (reference sequence). Trimming took off 7 bases at V and 4 bases at J, with 20 bases between the two ends. The CDR3 has 14 amino acids. For the CDR3, the DNA is TGCAGTGGAGCTAGGGCCACCACGACTTACGAGCAGTACTTC. Its protein product is CSGARATTTYEQYF.